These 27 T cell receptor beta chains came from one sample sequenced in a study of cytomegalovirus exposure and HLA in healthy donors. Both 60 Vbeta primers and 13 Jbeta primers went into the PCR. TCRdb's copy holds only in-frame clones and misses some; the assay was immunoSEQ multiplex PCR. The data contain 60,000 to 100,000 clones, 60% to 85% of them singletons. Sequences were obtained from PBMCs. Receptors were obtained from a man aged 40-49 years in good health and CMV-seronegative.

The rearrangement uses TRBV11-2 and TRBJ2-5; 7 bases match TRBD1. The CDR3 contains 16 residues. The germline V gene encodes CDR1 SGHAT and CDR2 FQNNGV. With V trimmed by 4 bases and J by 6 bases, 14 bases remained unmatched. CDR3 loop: CASSSIRGQPGQTQYF. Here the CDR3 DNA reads TGTGCCAGCAGCTCGATCCGGGGACAGCCTGGACAGACCCAGTACTTC.

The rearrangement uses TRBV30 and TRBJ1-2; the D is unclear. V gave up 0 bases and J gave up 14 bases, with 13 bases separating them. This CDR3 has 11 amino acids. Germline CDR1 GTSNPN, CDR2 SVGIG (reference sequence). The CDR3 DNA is TGTGCCTGGAGTGTAGGCGTCCCGGGGACCTTC. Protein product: CAWSVGVPGTF. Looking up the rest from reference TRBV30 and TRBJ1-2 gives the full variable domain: SQTIHQWPATLVQPVGSPLSLECTVEGTSNPNLYWYRQAAGRGLQLLFYSVGIGQISSEVPQNLSASRPQDRQFILSSKKLLLSDSGFYLCAWSVGVPGTFGSGTRLTVV.

CDR3 bases: TGTGCCATCAGTGATTTCGGCGGGTCCTACGAGCAGTACTTC. Amino acid sequence: CAISDFGGSYEQYF. The gene calls are TRBV10-3 and TRBJ2-7; TRBD2 might be the D (5 bases). Trimming left V 3 bases short and J 1 base short, with 10 bases between. The CDR3 runs to 14 residues. Germline V gene sequence: CDR1 ENHRY, CDR2 SYGVKD.

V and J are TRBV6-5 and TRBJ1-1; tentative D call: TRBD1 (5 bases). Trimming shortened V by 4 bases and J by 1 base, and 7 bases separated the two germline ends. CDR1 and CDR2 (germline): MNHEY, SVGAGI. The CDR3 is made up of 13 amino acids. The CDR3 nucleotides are TGTGCCAGCAGTTCCCAGGGGAACACTGAAGCTTTCTTT. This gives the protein CASSSQGNTEAFF.

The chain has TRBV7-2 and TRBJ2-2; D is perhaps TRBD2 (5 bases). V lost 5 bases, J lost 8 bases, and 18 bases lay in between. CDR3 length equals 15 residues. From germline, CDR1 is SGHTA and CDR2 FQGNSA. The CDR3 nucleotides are TGTGCCAGCAGCCCCCGTTGGGCTAGCTATGGGGAGCTGTTTTTT. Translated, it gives CASSPRWASYGELFF.

The DNA of the CDR3 is TGCGCCAGCAGCTTGGAGGGGGCAGGACGAGGCTACACCTTC. Protein: CASSLEGAGRGYTF. The chain links TRBV5-1 to TRBJ1-2; 7 positions agree with TRBD1. CDR1 is SGHRS, CDR2 YFSETQ, per germline. This CDR3 is built from 14 residues. With 0 bases clipped from V and 8 bases from J, the junction kept 7 bases outside the gene matches. The full variable domain, in which reference TRBV5-1 and TRBJ1-2 provide the parts outside the CDR3, is KAGVTQTPRYLIKTRGQQVTLSCSPISGHRSVSWYQQTPGQGLQFLFEYFSETQRNKGNFPGRFSGRQFSNSRSEMNVSTLELGDSALYLCASSLEGAGRGYTFGSGTRLTVV.

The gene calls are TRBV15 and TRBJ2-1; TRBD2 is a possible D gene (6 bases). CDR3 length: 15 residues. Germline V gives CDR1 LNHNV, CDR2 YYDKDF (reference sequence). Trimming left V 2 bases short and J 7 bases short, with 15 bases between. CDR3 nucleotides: TGTGCCACCAGCAGACAACCCGGGAGTAGGAATGAGCAGTTCTTC. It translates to CATSRQPGSRNEQFF.

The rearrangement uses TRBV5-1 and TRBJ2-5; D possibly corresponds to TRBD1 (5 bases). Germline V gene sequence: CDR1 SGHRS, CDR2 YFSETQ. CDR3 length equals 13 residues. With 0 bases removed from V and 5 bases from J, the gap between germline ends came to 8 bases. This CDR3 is CASSLDRLETQYF. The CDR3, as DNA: TGCGCCAGCAGCTTGGACAGGTTGGAGACCCAGTACTTC.

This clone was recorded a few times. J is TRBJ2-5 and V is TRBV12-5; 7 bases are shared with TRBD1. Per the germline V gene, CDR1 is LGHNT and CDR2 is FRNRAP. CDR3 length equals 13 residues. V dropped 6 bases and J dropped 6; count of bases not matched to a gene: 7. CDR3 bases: TGTGCTAGTGGCACCAGACAGGGTCAGACCCAGTACTTC. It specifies CASGTRQGQTQYF.

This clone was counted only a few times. CDR3 bases: TGTGCCAGCAGCCACTCCTACGAGCAGTACTTC. Encoded protein: CASSHSYEQYF. The gene calls are TRBV6-5 and TRBJ2-7; D is undetermined. The CDR3 runs 11 residues. The germline gives CDR1 MNHEY, CDR2 SVGAGI. The germline V and J ends were trimmed by 6 bases and 0 bases, with 3 bases remaining between them.

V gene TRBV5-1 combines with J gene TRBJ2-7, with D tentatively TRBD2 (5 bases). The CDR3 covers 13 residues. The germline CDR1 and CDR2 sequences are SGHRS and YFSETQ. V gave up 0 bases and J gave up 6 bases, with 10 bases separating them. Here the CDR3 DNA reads TGCGCCAGCAGCTTGGCCGGGAATAGCGAGCAGTACTTC. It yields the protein CASSLAGNSEQYF.

In DNA form, the CDR3 reads TGTGCCAGCAGCTCCTTGGGGACTAGCGGGAGTAGTTGGGGCACAGATACGCAGTATTTT. It specifies CASSSLGTSGSSWGTDTQYF. This chain uses TRBV5-8 with TRBJ2-3; 14 bases agree with TRBD2. V dropped 3 bases and J dropped 1; count of bases not matched to a gene: 13. Germline assignment: CDR1 SGHTS and CDR2 YDEGEE. This CDR3 spans 20 amino acids.

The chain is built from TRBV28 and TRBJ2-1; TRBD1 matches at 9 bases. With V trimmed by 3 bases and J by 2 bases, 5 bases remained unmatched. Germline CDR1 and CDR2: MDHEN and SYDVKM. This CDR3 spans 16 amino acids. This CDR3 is CASSLPGTGPYNEQFF. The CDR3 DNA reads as TGTGCCAGCAGTTTGCCCGGGACAGGGCCCTACAATGAGCAGTTCTTC.

The CDR3 DNA is TGTGCCAGCAGTTTTTTGGGCGACAAACTGTTTTTT. Amino acid sequence: CASSFLGDKLFF. The J gene is TRBJ1-4, the V gene TRBV27; D gene ambiguous. The germline CDR1 and CDR2 sequences are MNHEY and SMNVEV (reference sequence). Trimming took 3 bases from V and 11 from J, leaving 10 bases between them. There are 12 residues in the CDR3. The full variable domain, its missing parts supplied by reference TRBV27 and TRBJ1-4, is EAQVTQNPRYLITVTGKKLTVTCSQNMNHEYMSWYRQDPGLGLRQIYYSMNVEVTDKGDVPEGYKVSRKEKRNFPLILESPSPNQTSLYFCASSFLGDKLFFGSGTQLSVL.

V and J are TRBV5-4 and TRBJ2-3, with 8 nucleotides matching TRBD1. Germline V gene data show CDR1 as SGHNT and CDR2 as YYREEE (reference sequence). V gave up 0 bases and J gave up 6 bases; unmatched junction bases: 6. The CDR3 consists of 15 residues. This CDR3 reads CASSLGWTGRDTQYF. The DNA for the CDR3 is TGTGCCAGCAGCTTGGGGTGGACAGGGCGGGATACGCAGTATTTT. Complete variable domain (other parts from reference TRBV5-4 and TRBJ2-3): ETGVTQSPTHLIKTRGQQVTLRCSSQSGHNTVSWYQQALGQGPQFIFQYYREEENGRGNFPPRFSGLQFPNYSSELNVNALELDDSALYLCASSLGWTGRDTQYFGPGTRLTVL.

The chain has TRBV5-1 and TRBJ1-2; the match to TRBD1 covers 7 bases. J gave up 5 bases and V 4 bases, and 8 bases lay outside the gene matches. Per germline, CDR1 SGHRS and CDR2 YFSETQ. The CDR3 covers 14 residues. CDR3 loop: CASSPETGIYGYTF. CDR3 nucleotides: TGCGCCAGCAGCCCCGAGACAGGGATTTATGGCTACACCTTC. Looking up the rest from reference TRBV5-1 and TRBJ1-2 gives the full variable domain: KAGVTQTPRYLIKTRGQQVTLSCSPISGHRSVSWYQQTPGQGLQFLFEYFSETQRNKGNFPGRFSGRQFSNSRSEMNVSTLELGDSALYLCASSPETGIYGYTFGSGTRLTVV.

CDR3 loop: CASRPSGRGTDTQYF. Here the CDR3 DNA reads TGTGCCAGCAGGCCTAGCGGGAGGGGGACAGATACGCAGTATTTT. The chain is built from TRBV6-6 and TRBJ2-3, with 12 bases identical to TRBD2. Unmatched junction bases numbered 4, after V lost 6 bases and J lost 3 bases. Germline loops: CDR1 MNHNY, CDR2 SVGAGI (reference sequence). CDR3 length: 15 amino acids.

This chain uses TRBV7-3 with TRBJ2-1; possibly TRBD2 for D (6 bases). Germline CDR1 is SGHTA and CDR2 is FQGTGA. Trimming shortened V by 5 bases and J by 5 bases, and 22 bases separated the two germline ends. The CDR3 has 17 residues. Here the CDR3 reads CASSQFSTVTSHNEQFF. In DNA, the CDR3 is TGTGCCAGCAGCCAGTTCTCCACGGTTACTAGCCACAATGAGCAGTTCTTC.

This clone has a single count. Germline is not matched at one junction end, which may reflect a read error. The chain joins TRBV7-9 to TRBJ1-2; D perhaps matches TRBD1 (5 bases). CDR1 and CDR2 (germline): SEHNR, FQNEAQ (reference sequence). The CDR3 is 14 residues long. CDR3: CSSSLSQGAGGYTF. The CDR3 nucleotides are TGTTCCAGCAGCCTTAGCCAGGGCGCTGGTGGCTACACCTTC.

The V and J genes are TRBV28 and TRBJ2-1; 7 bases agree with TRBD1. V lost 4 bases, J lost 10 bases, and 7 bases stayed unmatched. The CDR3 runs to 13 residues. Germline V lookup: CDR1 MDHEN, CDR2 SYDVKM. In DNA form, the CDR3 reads TGTGCCAGCAGTTCCCTTGACAGGGCCGAGCAGTTCTTC. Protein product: CASSSLDRAEQFF.

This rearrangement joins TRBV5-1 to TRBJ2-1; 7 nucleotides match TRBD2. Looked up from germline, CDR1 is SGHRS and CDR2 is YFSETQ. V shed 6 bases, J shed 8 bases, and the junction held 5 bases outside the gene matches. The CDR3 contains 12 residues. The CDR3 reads CASTAGVYEQFF. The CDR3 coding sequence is TGCGCCAGCACGGCGGGAGTTTATGAGCAGTTCTTC.

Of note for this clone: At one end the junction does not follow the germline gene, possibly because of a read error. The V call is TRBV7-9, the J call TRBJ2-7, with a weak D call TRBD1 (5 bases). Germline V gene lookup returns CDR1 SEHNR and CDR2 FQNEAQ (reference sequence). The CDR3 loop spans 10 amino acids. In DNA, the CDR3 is TGTGCCAGCAGCCCCAGGGCCGGCGGCTTC. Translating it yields CASSPRAGGF.

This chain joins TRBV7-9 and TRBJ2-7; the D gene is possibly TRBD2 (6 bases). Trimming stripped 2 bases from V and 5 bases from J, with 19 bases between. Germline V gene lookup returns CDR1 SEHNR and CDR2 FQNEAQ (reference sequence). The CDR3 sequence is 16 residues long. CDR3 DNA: TGTGCCAGCAGCTTACTTGGCGGGACGGCTTGGGACGAGCAGTACTTC. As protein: CASSLLGGTAWDEQYF.

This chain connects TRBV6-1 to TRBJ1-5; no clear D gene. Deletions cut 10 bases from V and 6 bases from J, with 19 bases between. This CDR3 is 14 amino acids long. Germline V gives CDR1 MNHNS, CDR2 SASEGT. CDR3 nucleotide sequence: TGTGCCACATCAGTCCCGGGGAGGGTTCAGCCCCAGCATTTT. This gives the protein CATSVPGRVQPQHF.

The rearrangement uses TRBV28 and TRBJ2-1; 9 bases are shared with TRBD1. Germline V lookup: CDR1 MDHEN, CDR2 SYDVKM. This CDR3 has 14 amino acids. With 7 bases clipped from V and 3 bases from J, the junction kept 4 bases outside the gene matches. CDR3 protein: CASKPGQGYNEQFF. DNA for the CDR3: TGTGCCAGCAAACCGGGACAGGGCTACAATGAGCAGTTCTTC.

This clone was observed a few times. The CDR3 DNA sequence: TGTGCCAGTAGTATCCGGGTGAGTGAGCAGTTCTTC. Translation gives CASSIRVSEQFF. The genes are TRBV19 and TRBJ2-1; D gene uncertain. The germline V gene has CDR1 LNHDA and CDR2 SQIVND (reference sequence). V was clipped by 3 bases and J by 9 bases, with 9 bases between them. The CDR3 is 12 residues long. Full variable domain (outside the CDR3, taken from reference TRBV19 and TRBJ2-1): DGGITQSPKYLFRKEGQNVTLSCEQNLNHDAMYWYRQDPGQGLRLIYYSQIVNDFQKGDIAEGYSVSREKKESFPLTVTSAQKNPTAFYLCASSIRVSEQFFGPGTRLTVL.

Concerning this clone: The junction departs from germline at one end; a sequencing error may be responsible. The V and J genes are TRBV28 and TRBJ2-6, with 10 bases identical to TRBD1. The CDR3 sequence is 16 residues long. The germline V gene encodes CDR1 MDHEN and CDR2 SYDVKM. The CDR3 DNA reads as TGTGCCAGCAACAGACAGGGGGCGGATGGGGCCAACGGCCTGACTTTC. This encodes CASNRQGADGANGLTF.